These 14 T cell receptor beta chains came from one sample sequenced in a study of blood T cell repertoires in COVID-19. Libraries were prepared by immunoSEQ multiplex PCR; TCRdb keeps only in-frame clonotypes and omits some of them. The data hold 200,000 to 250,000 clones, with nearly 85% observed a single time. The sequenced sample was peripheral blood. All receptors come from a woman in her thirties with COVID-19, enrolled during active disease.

The CDR3: CASSPPAGQGAFEAFF. In DNA, the CDR3 is TGTGCCAGCTCACCACCAGCGGGCCAGGGGGCCTTTGAAGCTTTCTTT. The chain has TRBV18 and TRBJ1-1; 8 bases fit TRBD1. CDR1 is KGHSH, CDR2 LQKENI, per germline. J was trimmed by 7 bases and V by 0 bases; bases with no gene match: 10. This CDR3 spans 16 amino acids.

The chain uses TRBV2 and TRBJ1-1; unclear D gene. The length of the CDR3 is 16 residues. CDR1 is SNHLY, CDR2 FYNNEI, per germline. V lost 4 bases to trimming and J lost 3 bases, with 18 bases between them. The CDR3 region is CASSAKAPAGYTEAFF. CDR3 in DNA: TGTGCCAGCAGTGCCAAGGCCCCGGCGGGGTACACTGAAGCTTTCTTT.

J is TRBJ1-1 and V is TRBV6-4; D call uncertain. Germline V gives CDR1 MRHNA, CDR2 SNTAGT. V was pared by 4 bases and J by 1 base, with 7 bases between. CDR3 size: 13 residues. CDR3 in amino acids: CASSVDWNTEAFF. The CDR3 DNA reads TGTGCCAGCAGTGTAGACTGGAACACTGAAGCTTTCTTT.

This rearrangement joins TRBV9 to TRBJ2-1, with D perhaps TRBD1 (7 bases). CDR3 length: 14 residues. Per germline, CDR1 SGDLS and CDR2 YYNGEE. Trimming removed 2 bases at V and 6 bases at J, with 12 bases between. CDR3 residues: CASSVGQGGNEQFF. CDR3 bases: TGTGCCAGCAGCGTGGGGCAGGGGGGCAATGAGCAGTTCTTC.

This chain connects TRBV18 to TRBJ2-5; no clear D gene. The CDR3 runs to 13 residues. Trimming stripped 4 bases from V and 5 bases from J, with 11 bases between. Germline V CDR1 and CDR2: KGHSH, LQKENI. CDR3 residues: CASSQISIETQYF. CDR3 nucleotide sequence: TGTGCCAGCTCACAAATTAGTATTGAGACCCAGTACTTC.

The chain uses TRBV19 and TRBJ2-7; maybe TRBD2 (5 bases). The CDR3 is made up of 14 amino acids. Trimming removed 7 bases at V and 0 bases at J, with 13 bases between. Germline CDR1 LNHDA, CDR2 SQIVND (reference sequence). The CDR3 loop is CASTNTRDSYEQYF. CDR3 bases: TGTGCCAGTACGAATACTAGGGACTCCTACGAGCAGTACTTC.

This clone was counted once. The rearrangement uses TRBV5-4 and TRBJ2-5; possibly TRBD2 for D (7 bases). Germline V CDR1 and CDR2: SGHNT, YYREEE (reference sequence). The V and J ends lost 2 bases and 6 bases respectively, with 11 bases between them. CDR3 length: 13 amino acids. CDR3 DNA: TGTGCCAGCAGCTTCGCGGGGGCGAAGACCCAGTACTTC. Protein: CASSFAGAKTQYF.

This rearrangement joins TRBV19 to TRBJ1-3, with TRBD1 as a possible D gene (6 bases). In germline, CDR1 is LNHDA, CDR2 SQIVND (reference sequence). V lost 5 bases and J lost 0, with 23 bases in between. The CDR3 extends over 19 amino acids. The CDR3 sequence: CASSVEGGRLTYSGNTIYF. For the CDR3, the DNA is TGTGCCAGTAGTGTTGAAGGGGGAAGATTGACATACTCTGGAAACACCATATATTTT.

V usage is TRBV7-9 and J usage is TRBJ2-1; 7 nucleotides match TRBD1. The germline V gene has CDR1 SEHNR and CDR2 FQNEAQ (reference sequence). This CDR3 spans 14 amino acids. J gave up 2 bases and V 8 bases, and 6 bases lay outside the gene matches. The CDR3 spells CASSGTDTYNEQFF. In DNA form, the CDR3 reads TGTGCCAGCTCAGGGACAGACACCTACAATGAGCAGTTCTTC.

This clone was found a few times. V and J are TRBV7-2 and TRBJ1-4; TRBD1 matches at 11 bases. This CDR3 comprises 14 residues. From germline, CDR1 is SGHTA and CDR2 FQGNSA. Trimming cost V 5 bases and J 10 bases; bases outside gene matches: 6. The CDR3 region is CASSPGGTGGKLFF. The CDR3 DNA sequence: TGTGCCAGCAGCCCTGGGGGGACAGGGGGAAAACTGTTTTTT.

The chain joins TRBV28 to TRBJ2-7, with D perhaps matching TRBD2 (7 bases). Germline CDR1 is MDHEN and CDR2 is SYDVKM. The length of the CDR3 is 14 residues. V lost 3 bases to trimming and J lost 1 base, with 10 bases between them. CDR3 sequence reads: CASSFGGASYEQYF. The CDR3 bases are TGTGCCAGCAGTTTTGGGGGGGCTTCCTACGAGCAGTACTTC.

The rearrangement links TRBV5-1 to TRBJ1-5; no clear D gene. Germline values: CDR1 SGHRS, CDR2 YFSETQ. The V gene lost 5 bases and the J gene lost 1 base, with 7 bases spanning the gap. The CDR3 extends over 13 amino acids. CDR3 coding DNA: TGCGCCAGCAGGGAACAGAGCAATCAGCCCCAGCATTTT. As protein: CASREQSNQPQHF.

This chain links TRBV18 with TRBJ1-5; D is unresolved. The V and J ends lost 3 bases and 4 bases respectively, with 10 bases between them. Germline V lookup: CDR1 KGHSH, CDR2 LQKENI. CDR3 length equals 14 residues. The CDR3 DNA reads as TGTGCCAGCTCACCGGGCCGAACTAATCAGCCCCAGCATTTT. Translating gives CASSPGRTNQPQHF.

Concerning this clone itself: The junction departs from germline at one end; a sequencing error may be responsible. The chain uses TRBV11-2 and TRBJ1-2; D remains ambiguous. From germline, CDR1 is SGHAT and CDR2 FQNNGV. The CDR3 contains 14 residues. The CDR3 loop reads CASSLIGEDYDYTF. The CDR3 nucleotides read TGTGCCAGCAGCTTAATTGGGGAGGACTATGACTACACCTTC.